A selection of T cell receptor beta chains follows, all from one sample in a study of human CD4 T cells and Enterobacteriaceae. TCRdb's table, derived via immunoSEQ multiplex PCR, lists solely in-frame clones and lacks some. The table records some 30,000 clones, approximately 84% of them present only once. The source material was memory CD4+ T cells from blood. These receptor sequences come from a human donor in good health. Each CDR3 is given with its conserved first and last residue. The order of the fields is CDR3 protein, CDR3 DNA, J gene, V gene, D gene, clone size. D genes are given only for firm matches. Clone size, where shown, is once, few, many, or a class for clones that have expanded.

CDR3: CASSLTSGVDNEQFF; DNA: TGTGCCAGCAGCTTAACTAGCGGAGTCGACAATGAGCAGTTCTTC; J: TRBJ2-1; V: TRBV7-2; D: TRBD2; size: once
CDR3: CASSTRGRDEKLFF; DNA: TGTGCCAGCAGTACGAGGGGCCGGGATGAAAAACTGTTTTTT; J: TRBJ1-4; V: TRBV7-9; D: -; size: -
CDR3: CASSLGGGTNTGELFF; DNA: TGCGCCAGCAGCTTAGGCGGGGGAACGAACACCGGGGAGCTGTTTTTT; J: TRBJ2-2; V: TRBV5-1; D: TRBD2; size: few
CDR3: CASRVGQGYNEQFF; DNA: TGTGCCAGCAGGGTAGGACAGGGGTACAATGAGCAGTTCTTC; J: TRBJ2-1; V: TRBV2; D: TRBD1; size: -
CDR3: CASSLARGYGYTF; DNA: TGTGCCAGCAGCTTGGCCAGGGGCTATGGCTACACCTTC; J: TRBJ1-2; V: TRBV5-6; D: -; size: few
CDR3: CASSERGADTQYF; DNA: TGCGCCAGCTCGGAAAGGGGGGCAGATACGCAGTATTTT; J: TRBJ2-3; V: TRBV5-1; D: -; size: -
CDR3: CASSTPGLAGELFF; DNA: TGTGCCAGCAGTACTCCGGGACTAGCGGGAGAGCTGTTTTTT; J: TRBJ2-2; V: TRBV28; D: TRBD2; size: -
CDR3: CASGLDQGWQPQHF; DNA: TGTGCTAGTGGTTTGGACCAGGGGTGGCAGCCCCAGCATTTT; J: TRBJ1-5; V: TRBV12-5; D: -; size: once
CDR3: CASSLSGGSTNEQFF; DNA: TGCGCCAGTAGCTTGTCTGGCGGGAGTACGAATGAGCAGTTCTTC; J: TRBJ2-1; V: TRBV5-1; D: TRBD2; size: few
CDR3: CASSGLGQGNEKLFF; DNA: TGTGCCAGCAGTGGCCTCGGGCAGGGTAATGAAAAACTGTTTTTT; J: TRBJ1-4; V: TRBV6-6; D: -; size: -
CDR3: CASSKPGSNYGYTF; DNA: TGTGCCAGCAGCAAACCCGGGTCGAACTATGGCTACACCTTC; J: TRBJ1-2; V: TRBV7-2; D: -; size: few
CDR3: CASSEDWGSEKLFF; DNA: TGTGCCAGCAGTGAAGACTGGGGGTCTGAAAAACTGTTTTTT; J: TRBJ1-4; V: TRBV6-1; D: -; size: -
CDR3: CASSPPSGSQGEQFF; DNA: TGTGCCAGCTCACCACCTAGCGGGAGCCAGGGTGAGCAGTTCTTC; J: TRBJ2-1; V: TRBV18; D: TRBD2; size: few
CDR3: CASSLQDPGGNQPQHF; DNA: TGTGCCAGCAGCTTACAGGACCCCGGTGGGAATCAGCCCCAGCATTTT; J: TRBJ1-5; V: TRBV11-2; D: -; size: -
CDR3: CASSLGRTGEGYTF; DNA: TGTGCCAGCAGCTTAGGTCGGACAGGGGAAGGCTACACCTTC; J: TRBJ1-2; V: TRBV7-2; D: TRBD1; size: -
CDR3: CASSLSRTGQNEKLFF; DNA: TGTGCCAGCAGTTTGTCGCGGACAGGGCAAAATGAAAAACTGTTTTTT; J: TRBJ1-4; V: TRBV2; D: TRBD1; size: -
CDR3: CASSYSTGELFF; DNA: TGTGCCAGCAGTTACTCGACCGGGGAGCTGTTTTTT; J: TRBJ2-2; V: TRBV6-5; D: -; size: once
CDR3: CASSTGTATLHQPQHF; DNA: TGTGCCAGTAGTACCGGGACAGCCACTCTCCATCAGCCCCAGCATTTT; J: TRBJ1-5; V: TRBV19; D: TRBD1; size: -
CDR3: CASSWGNEQFF; DNA: TGTGCCAGCAGCTGGGGCAATGAGCAGTTCTTC; J: TRBJ2-1; V: TRBV6-4; D: -; size: -
CDR3: CASTSPVGQAYEQYF; DNA: TGTGCCAGCACCTCACCCGTCGGACAGGCCTACGAGCAGTACTTC; J: TRBJ2-7; V: TRBV28; D: TRBD1; size: -
CDR3: CASSTGRAGEQFF; DNA: TGTGCCAGCAGCACCGGGAGGGCAGGTGAGCAGTTCTTC; J: TRBJ2-1; V: TRBV27; D: TRBD2; size: -
CDR3: CAWSATDRALTGNTIYF; DNA: TGTGCCTGGAGCGCCACGGACAGGGCTTTGACTGGAAACACCATATATTTT; J: TRBJ1-3; V: TRBV30; D: TRBD1; size: -
CDR3: CAISGQGAGEQYF; DNA: TGTGCCATATCGGGACAGGGGGCAGGGGAGCAGTACTTC; J: TRBJ2-7; V: TRBV10-3; D: TRBD1; size: -
CDR3: CASSEPRGSYEQYF; DNA: TGTGCCAGCAGTGAACCTAGGGGTTCCTACGAGCAGTACTTC; J: TRBJ2-7; V: TRBV6-1; D: -; size: -